The 18 T cell receptor beta chains below all came from one sample that was sequenced in a study of response to subunit inactivated influenza vaccine. MiXCR, applied by TCRdb to the RT-PCR reads, yields one record per CDR3 protein. This sample has over 800,000 distinct CDR3 sequences; approximately 21% occur once, and the top ten carry about 9.4%. The input for sequencing was PBMCs from blood, taken more than 4 days after vaccination. The receptors stem from a man aged 45-60 years who received an inactivated influenza vaccine.

This clonotype was detected only a few times. The rearrangement joins TRBV5-1 to TRBJ1-6, with D maybe TRBD1 (5 bases). Germline V gene data show CDR1 as SGHRS and CDR2 as YFSETQ. V dropped 1 base and J dropped 8 bases, with 10 bases sitting between them. This CDR3 spans 14 amino acids. CDR3: CASSLRGLDSPLHF. For the CDR3, the DNA is TGCGCCAGCAGCTTGAGGGGCCTCGATTCACCCCTCCACTTT.

This rearrangement joins TRBV6-2 or TRBV6-3 to TRBJ2-5, with 8 bases that match TRBD1. This CDR3 has 16 residues. V lost 0 bases to trimming and J lost 3 bases; unmatched junction nucleotides: 6. The germline V gene has CDR1 MNHEY and CDR2 SVGEGT. CDR3: CASSYSLTGVKETQYF. The DNA of the CDR3 is TGTGCCAGCAGTTACTCGCTGACAGGGGTCAAAGAGACCCAGTACTTC.

In its sample, this clonotype was seen a few times. V is TRBV7-2 and J is TRBJ2-5, with D unresolved. Germline V gives CDR1 SGHTA, CDR2 FQGNSA. The V end was cut by 5 bases, the J end by 7 bases, with 11 bases between. This CDR3 is built from 12 residues. The CDR3 DNA is TGTGCCAGCAGCGTCAGCTCGGTGACCCAGTACTTC. It specifies CASSVSSVTQYF.

The chain couples TRBV5-1 to TRBJ2-4, with 10 bases that match TRBD1. The CDR3 totals 17 residues. Per the germline V gene, CDR1 is SGHRS and CDR2 is YFSETQ. V lost 0 bases and J lost 4; bases outside the gene matches: 7. CDR3 nucleotide sequence: TGCGCCAGCAGCTTGGGGGGACAGGGGACCTTTAAAAACATTCAGTACTTC. This encodes CASSLGGQGTFKNIQYF.

The rearrangement links TRBV29-1 to TRBJ1-2; D not resolved. CDR1 and CDR2 (germline): SQVTM, ANQGSEA. V lost 3 bases and J 2 bases, leaving 7 bases between the germline ends. This CDR3 spans 12 amino acids. The CDR3 sequence: CSVDYQNYGYTF. For the CDR3, the DNA is TGCAGCGTTGATTACCAGAACTATGGCTACACCTTC. The whole variable domain, filled in from reference TRBV29-1 and TRBJ1-2, reads SAVISQKPSRDICQRGTSLTIQCQVDSQVTMMFWYRQQPGQSLTLIATANQGSEATYESGFVIDKFPISRPNLTFSTLTVSNMSPEDSSIYLCSVDYQNYGYTFGSGTRLTVV.

V is TRBV7-2 and J is TRBJ2-3, with D uncertain. The V end lost 0 bases, the J end lost 1 base, and 11 bases lay between the germline ends. The CDR3 contains 16 residues. In germline, CDR1 is SGHTA, CDR2 FQGNSA. DNA for the CDR3: TGTGCCAGCAGCTTAGCGGCCAGCGCCGGCACAGATACGCAGTATTTT. It specifies CASSLAASAGTDTQYF.

This clonotype has a handful of counts. The V and J genes are TRBV7-2 and TRBJ2-1; no firm D call. Germline values: CDR1 SGHTA, CDR2 FQGNSA. The CDR3 extends over 13 amino acids. The V and J ends lost 0 bases and 7 bases respectively, with 7 bases between them. The CDR3 reads CASSLARRNEQFF. CDR3 coding DNA: TGTGCCAGCAGCTTAGCGCGAAGAAATGAGCAGTTCTTC.

This clonotype was observed a few times. The chain combines TRBV7-2 with TRBJ2-7; no clear D. Germline CDR1 and CDR2: SGHTA and FQGNSA. The V and J ends lost 5 bases and 7 bases respectively, with 12 bases between them. This CDR3 contains 12 residues. The DNA of the CDR3 is TGTGCCAGCAGCACGGACCGCAGGGAGCAGTACTTC. Its protein product is CASSTDRREQYF.

This clonotype was found a few times. The chain has TRBV12-3 or TRBV12-4 and TRBJ2-2; D perhaps matches TRBD1 (6 bases). This CDR3 has 15 residues. V lost 1 base and J lost 8, with 14 bases in between. The CDR3 reads CASSLGPLGTGELFF. CDR3 DNA: TGTGCCAGCAGTTTAGGCCCCCTTGGGACAGGGGAGCTGTTTTTT.

The chain links TRBV10-2 to TRBJ1-6; D possibly corresponds to TRBD1 (6 bases). Germline CDR1 reads WSHSY; CDR2 reads SAAADI. V was trimmed by 1 base and J by 8 bases, leaving 9 bases between them. This CDR3 is 14 amino acids long. CDR3 sequence (DNA): TGCGCCAGCAGTGAGTACAGGGAGCATTCACCCCTCCACTTT. Translated, it gives CASSEYREHSPLHF.

In this sample, this clonotype turned up a few times. The chain joins TRBV7-2 to TRBJ2-7; 7 positions match TRBD2. V trimming: 2 bases; J trimming: 0 bases; junction bases outside the gene matches: 4. The CDR3 runs 15 residues. In germline, CDR1 is SGHTA, CDR2 FQGNSA. Here the CDR3 DNA reads TGTGCCAGCAGCTTATGGCGGGAGTCCTCCTACGAGCAGTACTTC. Translating it yields CASSLWRESSYEQYF.

The genes are TRBV12-3 or TRBV12-4 and TRBJ1-2; the D gene is possibly TRBD1 (5 bases). The CDR3 is 14 residues long. Trimming took off 9 bases at V and 5 bases at J, with 19 bases between the two ends. CDR3 loop: CASRTGPGGYGYTF. The DNA for the CDR3 is TGTGCCAGTCGTACAGGTCCCGGAGGGTATGGCTACACCTTC.

This sequence joins TRBV20-1 and TRBJ1-2; TRBD1 might be the D (5 bases). The CDR3 consists of 11 residues. Between the trimmed V and J ends, which lost 6 bases and 8 bases, there was a span of 13 bases. CDR1 and CDR2 from the germline V gene are DFQATT and SNEGSKA (reference sequence). The CDR3 DNA follows: TGCAGTGCGGACCGCGGGGGAGGCTACACCTTC. It specifies CSADRGGGYTF.

This clonotype has a handful of counts. The V and J genes are TRBV20-1 and TRBJ2-5; TRBD1 agrees at 7 bases. Germline CDR1 DFQATT, CDR2 SNEGSKA (reference sequence). This CDR3 contains 14 residues. The V gene end was trimmed by 3 bases and the J gene end by 1 base; junction bases not matched to a gene: 5. The CDR3: CSASRGTVQETQYF. The CDR3 nucleotides are TGCAGTGCTAGCCGAGGGACAGTCCAAGAGACCCAGTACTTC.

The rearrangement links TRBV12-3 or TRBV12-4 to TRBJ1-6; perhaps TRBD1 as D (5 bases). This CDR3 is built from 14 residues. With 3 bases removed from V and 9 bases from J, the gap between germline ends came to 12 bases. The CDR3 sequence: CASSLSGGGSPLHF. DNA for the CDR3: TGTGCCAGCAGTTTGTCCGGGGGGGGTTCACCCCTCCACTTT.

This rearrangement joins TRBV7-9 to TRBJ2-1, with 8 bases matching TRBD2. The CDR3 totals 17 residues. Germline assignment: CDR1 SEHNR and CDR2 FQNEAQ (reference sequence). Trimming removed 5 bases from V and 2 bases from J; junction bases left unmatched: 11. This CDR3 reads CASSPGLDFVTYNEQFF. The CDR3, as DNA: TGTGCCAGCAGCCCGGGACTAGACTTTGTTACCTACAATGAGCAGTTCTTC.

This chain joins TRBV20-1 and TRBJ1-5, with a tentative D call TRBD1 (5 bases). V lost 3 bases to trimming and J lost 4 bases, with 19 bases between them. This CDR3 contains 16 residues. Germline loops: CDR1 DFQATT, CDR2 SNEGSKA (reference sequence). CDR3 in DNA: TGCAGTGCTAGGTCCGACCGGGACCCATGGAATCAGCCCCAGCATTTT. Protein product: CSARSDRDPWNQPQHF.

The CDR3 spells CASSSWERGKTDTQYF. The CDR3 nucleotides read TGCGCCAGCAGCTCCTGGGAGCGGGGGAAAACAGATACGCAGTATTTT. This chain joins TRBV5-1 and TRBJ2-3; 8 bases align to TRBD2. Trimming removed 3 bases from V and 3 bases from J; junction bases left unmatched: 9. This CDR3 spans 16 amino acids. Germline V gives CDR1 SGHRS, CDR2 YFSETQ.